This is a list of T cell receptor beta chains from one sample in a study of T cells in Graves' hyperthyroidism and ophthalmopathy. TCRdb re-called the multiplex PCR reads through MiXCR, storing one row per CDR3 protein. The sample lists under 300,000 distinct CDR3 sequences, approximately 14% occurring once. The sequencing sample was made of blood. The receptors were sampled from a woman between 40 and 55 years old with Graves' hyperthyroidism that later progressed to Graves' ophthalmopathy. CDR3s include the opening cysteine and the closing phenylalanine or tryptophan.

TRBV18	CASSPGDSNQPQHF
TRBV10-2	CASSESSPGQGVYEQYF
TRBV5-6	CASSSGTGGLQETQYF
TRBV15	CATSSSGQGVAEQFF
TRBV27	CASSPRDRAFSSGANVLTF
TRBV20-1	CSAAWNGKTDTQYF
TRBV3-1	CASSQGYEQYF
TRBV6-1	CASQDRGPDQPQHF
TRBV5-8	CASSLVASYNSPLHF
TRBV5-1	CASSRVGGGQETQYF